The 8 T cell receptor beta chains presented below share a single source sample, sequenced in a study of beta chain features in type 1 diabetes. As every portion of the isolated RNA was reverse transcribed, the sequencing read expressed TCRB transcripts. Profiling relied on immunoSEQ multiplex PCR, and the TCRdb table lists in-frame clones only, not all of them. The sample lists approximately 380,000 clones; roughly 16% were seen once. Sequenced material: naive CD4+ T cells from blood. The receptors derive from a woman between 18 and 30 years old in good health.

A few counts support this clone. The gene calls are TRBV5-1 and TRBJ2-7; 8 nucleotides line up with TRBD2. This CDR3 comprises 14 residues. Unmatched junction bases numbered 7, after V lost 5 bases and J lost 3 bases. Germline CDR1 SGHRS, CDR2 YFSETQ. For the CDR3, the DNA is TGCGCCAGCAGTTCCGCGAGCGGGGGCTACGAGCAGTACTTC. Protein product: CASSSASGGYEQYF.

This clone was observed a few times. CDR3 protein: CASSPLAQQTYEQYF. The DNA for the CDR3 is TGTGCCAGCTCTCCCCTGGCACAGCAGACCTACGAGCAGTACTTC. This rearrangement joins TRBV18 to TRBJ2-7, with unresolved D. The CDR3 is made up of 15 amino acids. Deletions cut 6 bases from V and 2 bases from J, with 17 bases between. The germline CDR1 and CDR2 sequences are KGHSH and LQKENI.

This clone occurred a few times. The chain carries TRBV30 and TRBJ2-2; D remains unclear. The CDR3 has 16 residues. V lost 3 bases to trimming and J lost 0 bases, with 14 bases between them. Germline assignment: CDR1 GTSNPN and CDR2 SVGIG (reference sequence). CDR3 in DNA: TGTGCCTGGAGAAGAACCCAGGCGTCGAACACCGGGGAGCTGTTTTTT. This encodes CAWRRTQASNTGELFF.

This chain joins TRBV14 and TRBJ2-3, with 7 positions matching TRBD1. This CDR3 is 14 amino acids long. With V trimmed by 5 bases and J by 5 bases, 7 bases remained unmatched. Germline CDR1 and CDR2: SGHDN and FVKESK. In DNA, the CDR3 is TGTGCCAGCAGCGCTCGACAGGGTGTAGATACGCAGTATTTT. Translating gives CASSARQGVDTQYF.

This clone has a handful of counts. The rearrangement joins TRBV7-9 to TRBJ1-2; the D gene is possibly TRBD1 (5 bases). The CDR3 contains 13 residues. CDR1 and CDR2 from the germline V gene are SEHNR and FQNEAQ (reference sequence). Trimming took off 4 bases at V and 8 bases at J, with 14 bases between the two ends. CDR3 amino acids: CASSSGGSHGYTF. In nucleotides, the CDR3 is TGTGCCAGCAGCTCCGGGGGGAGCCACGGCTACACCTTC.

This clone showed up just a few times. The chain has TRBV27 and TRBJ1-2, with D possibly being TRBD1 (6 bases). Germline V gene lookup returns CDR1 MNHEY and CDR2 SMNVEV (reference sequence). V dropped 6 bases and J dropped 6 bases, with 17 bases sitting between them. The CDR3 length is 14 residues. The CDR3 DNA reads as TGTGCCAGCAGCCGACTCCCTCAGGGGAATGGCTACACCTTC. This gives the protein CASSRLPQGNGYTF.

There are a few counts of this clone. This chain links TRBV30 with TRBJ1-4; D is perhaps TRBD1 (5 bases). CDR1 and CDR2 (germline): GTSNPN, SVGIG (reference sequence). The CDR3 is made up of 14 amino acids. V lost 2 bases and J lost 8, with 15 bases in between. The CDR3 DNA reads as TGTGCCTGGAGTCCTAAGGGGTTCGGCGAAAAACTGTTTTTT. Translation: CAWSPKGFGEKLFF.

The chain is built from TRBV9 and TRBJ2-1, with 10 bases aligning to TRBD2. The CDR3 totals 17 residues. Germline V CDR1 and CDR2: SGDLS, YYNGEE. V dropped 3 bases and J dropped 5; count of bases not matched to a gene: 11. DNA for the CDR3: TGTGCCAGCAGCGACTCTCTAGCGGGAGTAGTCCACAATGAGCAGTTCTTC. It translates to CASSDSLAGVVHNEQFF.